Each of the 15 T cell receptor beta chains below was sequenced from the same sample in a study of T cell responses to AZD1222 COVID-19 vaccine. Produced via immunoSEQ multiplex PCR; TCRdb's table is partial and in-frame only. This repertoire shows roughly 150,000 clones, about nine tenths found once; its top ten account for 5.5% to 8%. The source was peripheral blood, collected after recovery from COVID-19. These receptors were taken from an adult who had recovered from COVID-19.

J is TRBJ2-6 and V is TRBV5-1; 9 nucleotides align to TRBD1. The CDR3 is 19 residues long. CDR1 and CDR2 (germline): SGHRS, YFSETQ. Losses at the gene ends were 3 bases for V and 0 bases for J; bases not matched to a gene: 10. CDR3 amino acids: CASSSTGTGPSSGANVLTF. In DNA, the CDR3 is TGCGCCAGCAGCTCCACCGGGACAGGGCCGAGCTCTGGGGCCAACGTCCTGACTTTC.

The genes are TRBV2 and TRBJ2-3; D could derive from TRBD1 or TRBD2 (6 bases each). Germline CDR1 SNHLY, CDR2 FYNNEI. V was cut by 6 bases and J by 2 bases, with 9 bases left in between. The CDR3 contains 13 residues. DNA of the CDR3: TGTGCCAGCAGGGGGGGCTCCACAGATACGCAGTATTTT. The encoded protein is CASRGGSTDTQYF.

The rearrangement uses TRBV28 and TRBJ1-5; D might be TRBD1 (6 bases). Trimming pared 2 bases from V and 6 bases from J, leaving 8 bases between. The CDR3 runs to 13 residues. Per the germline V gene, CDR1 is MDHEN and CDR2 is SYDVKM. CDR3 coding DNA: TGTGCCAGCAGTTTAGGACAGTCTCAGCCCCAGCATTTT. This codes for CASSLGQSQPQHF. Looking up the rest from reference TRBV28 and TRBJ1-5 gives the full variable domain: DVKVTQSSRYLVKRTGEKVFLECVQDMDHENMFWYRQDPGLGLRLIYFSYDVKMKEKGDIPEGYSVSREKKERFSLILESASTNQTSMYLCASSLGQSQPQHFGDGTRLSIL.

The V and J genes are TRBV7-3 and TRBJ2-7, with 7 positions matching TRBD1. This CDR3 is 13 amino acids long. Germline assignment: CDR1 SGHTA and CDR2 FQGTGA. V trimming: 5 bases; J trimming: 4 bases; junction bases outside the gene matches: 5. The DNA for the CDR3 is TGTGCCAGCAGCCTCGGGACAGAGTACGAGCAGTACTTC. This codes for CASSLGTEYEQYF.

This clone appeared once. The chain recombines TRBV7-2 with TRBJ2-1, with a tentative D call TRBD1 (5 bases). V was trimmed by 0 bases and J by 6 bases, leaving 9 bases between them. The CDR3 totals 14 residues. Germline V CDR1 and CDR2: SGHTA, FQGNSA. CDR3 sequence reads: CASSLAGVGNEQFF. The CDR3 coding sequence is TGTGCCAGCAGCTTAGCAGGGGTCGGCAATGAGCAGTTCTTC. Drawing the rest from reference TRBV7-2 and TRBJ2-1, the complete variable domain is GAGVSQSPSNKVTEKGKDVELRCDPISGHTALYWYRQSLGQGLEFLIYFQGNSAPDKSGLPSDRFSAERTGGSVSTLTIQRTQQEDSAVYLCASSLAGVGNEQFFGPGTRLTVL.

The chain combines TRBV11-3 with TRBJ2-1; 8 bases are shared with TRBD2. CDR3 size: 14 residues. Germline V gene sequence: CDR1 SGHNT, CDR2 YENEEA. The trim removed 5 bases at V and 8 bases at J, leaving 8 bases unmatched. CDR3 in amino acids: CASSPSRGADEQFF. CDR3 coding DNA: TGTGCCAGCAGCCCGTCGCGGGGGGCGGATGAGCAGTTCTTC.

The chain joins TRBV2 to TRBJ2-1, with unresolved D. Trimming took off 2 bases at V and 7 bases at J, with 6 bases between the two ends. The CDR3 spans 12 residues. Germline CDR1 and CDR2: SNHLY and FYNNEI. DNA for the CDR3: TGTGCCAGCAGTGAATATCCTAATGAGCAGTTCTTC. This gives the protein CASSEYPNEQFF.

This chain joins TRBV5-6 and TRBJ1-2; D gene ambiguous. The CDR3 runs to 14 residues. Looked up from germline, CDR1 is SGHDT and CDR2 is YYEEEE. V dropped 6 bases and J dropped 6 bases, with 18 bases sitting between them. The CDR3 nucleotides read TGTGCCAGCACCTTCTGGACTGCGGCGGATGGCTACACCTTC. Residues: CASTFWTAADGYTF.

The chain couples TRBV24-1 to TRBJ2-1, with 11 bases aligning to TRBD1. V was pared by 0 bases and J by 9 bases, with 6 bases of the junction left unmatched. CDR1 KGHDR and CDR2 SFDVKD come from the germline V gene. CDR3 length equals 16 residues. CDR3 sequence (DNA): TGTGCCACCAGTGATTTGTGGGGGGACAGGGGGGGTGAGCAGTTCTTC. Translating it yields CATSDLWGDRGGEQFF.

The CDR3 sequence: CASSQDWAGQANYGYTF. In DNA, the CDR3 is TGCGCCAGCAGCCAAGATTGGGCGGGACAGGCGAACTATGGCTACACCTTC. This chain joins TRBV4-3 and TRBJ1-2; 8 positions match TRBD1. With 0 bases clipped from V and 2 bases from J, the junction kept 8 bases outside the gene matches. Germline CDR1 LGHNA, CDR2 YSLEER. The CDR3 has 17 residues.

V gene TRBV7-3 combines with J gene TRBJ2-1; D possibly corresponds to TRBD2 (5 bases). Germline lookup yields CDR1 SGHTA and CDR2 FQGTGA. V lost 3 bases to trimming and J lost 2 bases, with 8 bases between them. This CDR3 has 14 residues. As DNA, the CDR3 is TGTGCCAGCAGCTTCGACTATACCTACAATGAGCAGTTCTTC. This translates into CASSFDYTYNEQFF.

A single count supports this clone. The V call is TRBV7-9, the J call TRBJ1-4; the match to TRBD1 covers 10 bases. Looked up from germline, CDR1 is SEHNR and CDR2 is FQNEAQ (reference sequence). Trimming took 0 bases from V and 8 from J; bases not matched to a gene: 3. The CDR3 runs to 15 residues. CDR3 DNA: TGTGCCAGCAGCTTAGCGGGGACAGGGGAGGAAAAACTGTTTTTT. Translated, it gives CASSLAGTGEEKLFF.

The rearrangement links TRBV28 to TRBJ2-7, with a weak D call TRBD2 (5 bases). The germline V gene has CDR1 MDHEN and CDR2 SYDVKM. The CDR3 covers 14 residues. Trimming pared 5 bases from V and 9 bases from J, leaving 20 bases between. The DNA of the CDR3 is TGTGCCAGCAGTCCATCCGGGAACGGGGTTTGGCAGTACTTC. Translated, it gives CASSPSGNGVWQYF.

V usage is TRBV27 and J usage is TRBJ1-3; 8 bases line up with TRBD1. Germline V gene lookup returns CDR1 MNHEY and CDR2 SMNVEV (reference sequence). The CDR3 totals 16 residues. Losses at the gene ends were 3 bases for V and 0 bases for J; bases not matched to a gene: 4. The CDR3, as DNA: TGTGCCAGCAGTTTCGCAGGACAGGGCTCTGGAAACACCATATATTTT. Amino acid sequence: CASSFAGQGSGNTIYF.

The rearrangement uses TRBV3-1 (or the pseudogene TRBV3-2) and TRBJ1-1; no reliable D call. Germline V lookup: CDR1 LGHDT, CDR2 YNNKEL (reference sequence). This CDR3 is built from 15 residues. Trimming cost V 1 base and J 0 bases, with 9 bases left between them. The CDR3 sequence: CASSQAPSMNTEAFF. The CDR3 bases are TGTGCCAGCAGCCAAGCCCCCTCCATGAACACTGAAGCTTTCTTT.